This T cell receptor (beta chain) is drawn from a study of shared clonotypes between healthy human individuals. The V gene lost 2 bases and the J gene lost 3 bases, with 8 bases spanning the gap. The CDR3 consists of 13 residues. In germline, CDR1 is SGHRS, CDR2 YFSETQ. This clone has just one count. This CDR3 is also generated by other DNA sequences in the sample. Clones were sequenced by immunoSEQ multiplex PCR, and TCRdb holds only the in-frame ones, with some missing. The sample lists some 2.3 million clones; more than 85% were seen once. This sequence originates from a man younger than 35 in good health. Some clones in this sample may be carry-over from other donors' samples. The rearrangement links TRBV5-1 to TRBJ2-5; the D gene is possibly TRBD2 (5 bases). Specimen: naive CD4+ T cells from PBMCs. The subset here: CD45RA+ positively selected. CDR3 residues: CASSFRGEETQYF. CDR3 bases: TGCGCCAGCAGCTTCCGGGGTGAAGAGACCCAGTACTTC. The full variable domain, in which reference TRBV5-1 and TRBJ2-5 provide the parts outside the CDR3, is KAGVTQTPRYLIKTRGQQVTLSCSPISGHRSVSWYQQTPGQGLQFLFEYFSETQRNKGNFPGRFSGRQFSNSRSEMNVSTLELGDSALYLCASSFRGEETQYFGPGTRLLVL.